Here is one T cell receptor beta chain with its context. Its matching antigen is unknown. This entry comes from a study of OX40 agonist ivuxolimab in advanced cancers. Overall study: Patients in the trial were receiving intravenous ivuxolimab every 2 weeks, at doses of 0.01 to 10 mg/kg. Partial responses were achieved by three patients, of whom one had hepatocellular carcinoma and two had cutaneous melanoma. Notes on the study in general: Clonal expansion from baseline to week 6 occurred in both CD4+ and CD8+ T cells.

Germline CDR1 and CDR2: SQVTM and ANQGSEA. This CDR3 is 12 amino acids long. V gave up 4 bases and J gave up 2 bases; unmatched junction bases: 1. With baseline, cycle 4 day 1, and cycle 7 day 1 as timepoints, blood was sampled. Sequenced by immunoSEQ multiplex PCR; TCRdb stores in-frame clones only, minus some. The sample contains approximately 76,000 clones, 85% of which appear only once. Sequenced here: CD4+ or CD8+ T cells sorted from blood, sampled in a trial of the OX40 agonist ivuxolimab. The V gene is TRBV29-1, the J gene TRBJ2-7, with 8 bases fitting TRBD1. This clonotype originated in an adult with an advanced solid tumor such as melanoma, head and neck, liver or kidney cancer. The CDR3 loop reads CSVVQGAYEQYF. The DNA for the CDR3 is TGCAGCGTTGTACAGGGGGCCTACGAGCAGTACTTC.